This T cell receptor (beta chain) was captured in a study of long-term antiretroviral therapy in people with HIV. Two or more post-ART PBMC samples, plus at least one pre-ART sample, were available for each donor. Run at survey level, the immunoSEQ assay was version v3.0. The protocol was immunoSEQ multiplex PCR, while the TCRdb copy is restricted to in-frame clones and leaves out a portion. Of tens of thousands of clones listed, roughly 87% are singletons. Study-level points and caveats: Missing from the dataset were any data on ART adherence, viral resistance or therapy changes. ART-treated samples gained diversity yet remained below transplant donor controls. Older ART regimens may have been in use when blood was drawn between the mid-2000s and the late 2010s.

V lost 5 bases, J lost 2 bases, and 12 bases lay in between. The germline gives CDR1 WSHSY, CDR2 SAAADI. The CDR3 covers 14 residues. With respect to this clone: Its antigen is unidentified.

The chain joins TRBV10-2 to TRBJ2-5, with D unresolved. The material was unsorted PBMCs, obtained 1.1 years before starting antiretroviral therapy. The TCR was taken from a woman younger than 45 with HIV. The CDR3 DNA reads TGCGCCAGCAGTAAGGGAAGGTTGCAAGAGACCCAGTACTTC. It specifies CASSKGRLQETQYF.